This T cell receptor beta chain is drawn from a study of blood T cell repertoires in COVID-19. Looking at the study overall: From the United States, Italy and Spain came samples of acute and convalescent COVID-19.

Germline-derived CDR1 and CDR2 are DFQATT and SNEGSKA (reference sequence). V was pared by 3 bases and J by 2 bases, with 8 bases between. This CDR3 region has 12 residues. In the authors' methods: Estimation of nucleated cell counts was performed using reference gene primer amplification. Generated by immunoSEQ multiplex PCR, the TCRdb table keeps only in-frame clones and is missing some. That table supplies the V and J calls and clone size; D and trimming were determined from the DNA. The sample consists of around 460,000 clones, around nine tenths of them appearing once. The V and J genes are TRBV20-1 and TRBJ2-7; no firm D call. The sequence was obtained from a man younger than 35 with COVID-19, enrolled during active disease. The source material was peripheral blood. CDR3 loop: CSASPGPYEQYF. CDR3 bases: TGCAGTGCTAGTCCTGGCCCCTACGAGCAGTACTTC.